This entry lists 26 T cell receptor beta chains sequenced from one sample in a study of T cells in Graves' hyperthyroidism and ophthalmopathy. RNA transcripts yielded amplified TCR beta CDR3 regions. First-round RT-PCR with HTBI primers amplified the TCR CDR3 region. TCRdb passed the multiplex PCR reads through MiXCR, listing each CDR3 protein once. This table holds a few hundred thousand distinct CDR3 sequences, about 15% found once. Source material: blood. These receptors were obtained from a woman aged 55-75 years with Graves' ophthalmopathy.

This clonotype has ten or more counts. DNA for the CDR3: TGTGCCAGCAGCATCGGGGACAGGTCCTACGAGCAGTACTTC. Translating it yields CASSIGDRSYEQYF. V and J are TRBV7-2 and TRBJ2-7; 8 bases map to TRBD1. J was trimmed by 1 base and V by 5 bases; bases with no gene match: 4. This CDR3 is built from 14 residues. Germline V gene sequence: CDR1 SGHTA, CDR2 FQGNSA. The full variable domain, its missing parts supplied by reference TRBV7-2 and TRBJ2-7, is GAGVSQSPSNKVTEKGKDVELRCDPISGHTALYWYRQSLGQGLEFLIYFQGNSAPDKSGLPSDRFSAERTGGSVSTLTIQRTQQEDSAVYLCASSIGDRSYEQYFGPGTRLTVT.

This clonotype was recorded a few times. The chain joins TRBV29-1 to TRBJ2-1; D might be TRBD1 or TRBD2, each matching 5 bases. Trimming left V 5 bases short and J 0 bases short, with 14 bases between. Germline V gives CDR1 SQVTM, CDR2 ANQGSEA. The CDR3 loop spans 15 amino acids. Here the CDR3 DNA reads TGCAGCGTTCTGGGACCCTCAATCTCCTACAATGAGCAGTTCTTC. This encodes CSVLGPSISYNEQFF.

The chain joins TRBV2 to TRBJ1-6, with TRBD1 as a possible D gene (5 bases). CDR3 length equals 15 residues. The germline gives CDR1 SNHLY, CDR2 FYNNEI. Deletions cut 1 base from V and 7 bases from J, with 11 bases between. In nucleotides, the CDR3 is TGTGCCAGCAGTGAAGTGCAGGGTGGCAATTCACCCCTCCACTTT. Amino acid sequence: CASSEVQGGNSPLHF.

This clonotype has at least ten counts. The rearrangement joins TRBV28 to TRBJ2-7, with D perhaps being TRBD1 or TRBD2 (5 bases each). From germline, CDR1 is MDHEN and CDR2 SYDVKM. This CDR3 is built from 13 residues. Trimming took off 3 bases at V and 6 bases at J, with 12 bases between the two ends. The CDR3 DNA is TGTGCCAGCAGTTTGGGGGTCCCCGGCGAGCAGTACTTC. Translation gives CASSLGVPGEQYF. Variable domain in full (rest from reference TRBV28 and TRBJ2-7): DVKVTQSSRYLVKRTGEKVFLECVQDMDHENMFWYRQDPGLGLRLIYFSYDVKMKEKGDIPEGYSVSREKKERFSLILESASTNQTSMYLCASSLGVPGEQYFGPGTRLTVT.

At least ten counts were recorded for this clonotype. The CDR3 nucleotides read TGTGCCAGCAGCCCGGCCGCGGGACTAGGACCAATTGAGCAGTTCTTC. It is translated as CASSPAAGLGPIEQFF. V usage is TRBV12-3 or TRBV12-4 and J usage is TRBJ2-1, with TRBD2 identical over 8 bases. The CDR3 spans 16 residues. Trimming cost V 6 bases and J 9 bases; bases outside gene matches: 16.

This clonotype was observed a single time. The chain couples TRBV4-1 to TRBJ2-7; D unclear. V shed 0 bases and J shed 7 bases, with 10 bases lying between them. Looked up from germline, CDR1 is MGHRA and CDR2 is YSYEKL. This CDR3 comprises 13 residues. CDR3 region: CASSQEGYGEQYF. CDR3 DNA: TGCGCCAGCAGCCAAGAAGGGTACGGGGAGCAGTACTTC.

This clonotype was seen ten or more times. The genes are TRBV5-1 and TRBJ2-1, with 11 bases that match TRBD2. After removal of 0 bases from V and 4 bases from J, the junction contained 12 bases not matched to a gene. This CDR3 comprises 19 residues. Germline V CDR1 and CDR2: SGHRS, YFSETQ. Here the CDR3 reads CASSLARGQTSGVYNEQFF. As DNA, the CDR3 is TGCGCCAGCAGCTTGGCCCGGGGGCAGACTAGCGGGGTTTACAATGAGCAGTTCTTC.

This clonotype was counted many times. The chain uses TRBV5-1 and TRBJ2-7; 11 bases align to TRBD1. V shed 4 bases and J 5 bases; nucleotides not matched to a gene: 5. Germline V gene lookup returns CDR1 SGHRS and CDR2 YFSETQ. The CDR3 contains 14 residues. The CDR3 reads CASSMDRGRHEQYF. CDR3 coding DNA: TGCGCCAGCAGCATGGACAGGGGGCGACACGAGCAGTACTTC. The whole variable domain, filled in from reference TRBV5-1 and TRBJ2-7, reads KAGVTQTPRYLIKTRGQQVTLSCSPISGHRSVSWYQQTPGQGLQFLFEYFSETQRNKGNFPGRFSGRQFSNSRSEMNVSTLELGDSALYLCASSMDRGRHEQYFGPGTRLTVT.

V usage is TRBV27 and J usage is TRBJ2-1, with 16 nucleotides matching TRBD2. CDR1 and CDR2 from the germline V gene are MNHEY and SMNVEV (reference sequence). The CDR3 totals 17 residues. V shed 7 bases and J 6 bases; nucleotides not matched to a gene: 9. The CDR3 protein is CASTLSGLAGGVNEQFF. CDR3 DNA sequence: TGTGCCAGCACCCTTTCGGGACTAGCGGGAGGGGTCAATGAGCAGTTCTTC.

This clonotype was detected ten times or more. The V and J genes are TRBV9 and TRBJ1-1, with a possible D match to TRBD1 (5 bases). Trimming took 4 bases from V and 1 from J, leaving 14 bases between them. The germline V gene has CDR1 SGDLS and CDR2 YYNGEE. CDR3 size: 15 residues. CDR3 residues: CASSLTGTGNTEAFF. The CDR3 nucleotides read TGTGCCAGCAGCTTGACCGGGACGGGGAACACTGAAGCTTTCTTT.

The chain combines TRBV5-1 with TRBJ2-7; 11 nucleotides align to TRBD2. The CDR3 runs to 15 residues. Germline CDR1 reads SGHRS; CDR2 reads YFSETQ. The V segment lost 4 bases and the J segment 1 base; nucleotides outside the gene matches: 4. CDR3 bases: TGCGCCAGCAGCCCTCGACTAGCGGGATCCTACGAGCAGTACTTC. This translates into CASSPRLAGSYEQYF.

V usage is TRBV19 and J usage is TRBJ2-7, with 8 bases lining up with TRBD2. The CDR3 extends over 16 amino acids. The germline CDR1 and CDR2 sequences are LNHDA and SQIVND (reference sequence). J gave up 4 bases and V 6 bases, and 14 bases lay outside the gene matches. CDR3 region: CASSLLADTLGYEQYF. The DNA for the CDR3 is TGTGCCAGTAGCCTACTAGCGGACACCCTCGGGTACGAGCAGTACTTC. Supplemented by reference TRBV19 and TRBJ2-7, the full variable domain reads DGGITQSPKYLFRKEGQNVTLSCEQNLNHDAMYWYRQDPGQGLRLIYYSQIVNDFQKGDIAEGYSVSREKKESFPLTVTSAQKNPTAFYLCASSLLADTLGYEQYFGPGTRLTVT.

This chain uses TRBV20-1 with TRBJ2-1; tentatively, D is TRBD2 (5 bases). Trimming removed 6 bases from V and 4 bases from J, with 19 bases in between. This CDR3 has 15 amino acids. Germline V gives CDR1 DFQATT, CDR2 SNEGSKA (reference sequence). CDR3: CSAGPTAVNYNEQFF. As DNA, the CDR3 is TGCAGTGCCGGGCCTACAGCGGTGAATTACAATGAGCAGTTCTTC.

This clonotype showed up many times. The rearrangement joins TRBV3-1 to TRBJ2-6; 9 bases are shared with TRBD1. This CDR3 is 17 amino acids long. Per the germline V gene, CDR1 is LGHDT and CDR2 is YNNKEL (reference sequence). Trimming cost V 4 bases and J 0 bases; bases outside gene matches: 4. The CDR3 coding sequence is TGTGCCAGCAGCCTGGGACAGGGATCCTCTGGGGCCAACGTCCTGACTTTC. Its translation is CASSLGQGSSGANVLTF.

This clonotype was observed many times. V gene TRBV11-2 combines with J gene TRBJ2-4, with D possibly being TRBD1 or TRBD2 (7 bases each). Trimming shortened V by 8 bases and J by 1 base, and 12 bases separated the two germline ends. The CDR3 extends over 14 amino acids. Germline-derived CDR1 and CDR2 are SGHAT and FQNNGV. The CDR3 DNA reads TGTGCCAGCGGCAGGGGGGGGGCCAAAAACATTCAGTACTTC. Its protein is CASGRGGAKNIQYF.

There are a few counts of this clonotype. The chain uses TRBV27 and TRBJ2-7; D gene ambiguous. In germline, CDR1 is MNHEY, CDR2 SMNVEV (reference sequence). V gave up 4 bases and J gave up 0 bases, with 16 bases separating them. The CDR3 covers 16 residues. The CDR3 protein is CASSSSDGQSSYEQYF. The CDR3 nucleotides are TGTGCCAGCAGTTCCTCTGACGGCCAGAGCTCCTACGAGCAGTACTTC.

The sample holds many counts of this clonotype. The gene calls are TRBV5-1 and TRBJ1-5, with a tentative D call TRBD1 (5 bases). V was pared by 0 bases and J by 5 bases, with 9 bases between. Looked up from germline, CDR1 is SGHRS and CDR2 is YFSETQ. This CDR3 is 14 amino acids long. The CDR3: CASSLAGGDQPQHF. The CDR3 DNA reads TGCGCCAGCAGCTTGGCCGGGGGAGATCAGCCCCAGCATTTT.

In its sample, this clonotype was seen many times. The genes are TRBV6-6 and TRBJ2-1, with D perhaps matching TRBD1 or TRBD2 (5 bases each). Germline loops: CDR1 MNHNY, CDR2 SVGAGI (reference sequence). The CDR3 sequence is 16 residues long. Trimming took off 0 bases at V and 0 bases at J, with 9 bases between the two ends. CDR3 sequence: CASSYSAGSSYNEQFF. The CDR3 nucleotides are TGTGCCAGCAGTTACTCGGCAGGGAGCTCCTACAATGAGCAGTTCTTC.

This clonotype was recorded at least ten times. The V call is TRBV12-3 or TRBV12-4, the J call TRBJ2-1, with TRBD2 as a possible D gene (9 bases). The V and J ends lost 1 base and 9 bases respectively, with 19 bases between them. This CDR3 is built from 16 residues. The CDR3 nucleotides are TGTGCCAGCAGTTTAGGAGACAGGGGACTAGCTATTGAGCAGTTCTTC. Its protein product is CASSLGDRGLAIEQFF.

This clonotype was counted many times. This chain joins TRBV11-2 and TRBJ2-4; TRBD1 agrees at 7 bases. The length of the CDR3 is 16 residues. Germline V lookup: CDR1 SGHAT, CDR2 FQNNGV. With V trimmed by 5 bases and J by 1 base, 8 bases remained unmatched. The CDR3 loop reads CASSPRQGRAKNIQYF. The DNA for the CDR3 is TGTGCCAGCAGCCCCCGACAGGGACGCGCCAAAAACATTCAGTACTTC. The full variable domain, its missing parts supplied by reference TRBV11-2 and TRBJ2-4, is EAGVAQSPRYKIIEKRQSVAFWCNPISGHATLYWYQQILGQGPKLLIQFQNNGVVDDSQLPKDRFSAERLKGVDSTLKIQPAKLEDSAVYLCASSPRQGRAKNIQYFGAGTRLSVL.

This clonotype was seen at least ten times. Written as DNA, the CDR3 is TGTGCCAGCGGGGGACTAGCGGGAGGTGAAGGCACAGATACGCAGTATTTT. The encoded protein is CASGGLAGGEGTDTQYF. J is TRBJ2-3 and V is TRBV2; 15 bases align to TRBD2. With V trimmed by 8 bases and J by 1 base, 7 bases remained unmatched. Germline V gene data show CDR1 as SNHLY and CDR2 as FYNNEI. This CDR3 region has 17 residues. Full variable domain (rest looked up from reference TRBV2 and TRBJ2-3): EPEVTQTPSHQVTQMGQEVILRCVPISNHLYFYWYRQILGQKVEFLVSFYNNEISEKSEIFDDQFSVERPDGSNFTLKIRSTKLEDSAMYFCASGGLAGGEGTDTQYFGPGTRLTVL.

V is TRBV7-6 and J is TRBJ2-1; maybe TRBD1 (5 bases). This CDR3 spans 16 amino acids. CDR1 is SGHVS, CDR2 FNYEAQ, per germline. V was pared by 1 base and J by 8 bases, with 18 bases between. This chain's CDR3 is CASSLVRSQGKDEQFF. Here the CDR3 DNA reads TGTGCCAGCAGCTTAGTTCGGTCCCAGGGCAAGGATGAGCAGTTCTTC.

A note on this clonotype: A much larger clone sits a single nucleotide away, making a read error possible. This chain links TRBV2 with TRBJ2-7; 11 bases match TRBD2. This CDR3 comprises 14 residues. Germline lookup yields CDR1 SNHLY and CDR2 FYNNEI. CDR3 residues: CASSNGLAGYEQHF. CDR3 in DNA: TGTGCCAGCAGTAACGGACTAGCGGGCTACGAGCAGCACTTC.

This clonotype occurred many times. The V and J genes are TRBV20-1 and TRBJ2-7; 8 nucleotides match TRBD1. Trimming at V came to 3 bases and at J to 5 bases, leaving 6 bases not matched to a gene. In germline, CDR1 is DFQATT, CDR2 SNEGSKA (reference sequence). The CDR3 loop spans 13 amino acids. The CDR3 bases are TGCAGTGCTAGTTCCAGGGGGCTAAACGAGCAGTACTTC. This translates into CSASSRGLNEQYF.

Concerning this clonotype: With a much larger clone just one base away, this may be a read error. The chain uses TRBV5-1 and TRBJ2-1, with D possibly TRBD1 on 6 matching bases. Trimming removed 3 bases from V and 7 bases from J, with 20 bases in between. The CDR3 has 16 amino acids. CDR1 and CDR2 (germline): SGHRS, YFSETQ. This CDR3 reads CASSWVAGVMANEQFF. CDR3 DNA: TGCGCCAGCAGCTGGGTGGCAGGGGTCATGGCGAATGAGCAGTTCTTC.

The CDR3 loop reads CASSRGTLRLFF. DNA of the CDR3: TGTGCCAGCAGCAGAGGGACGCTTCGACTGTTTTTT. The rearrangement links TRBV28 to TRBJ1-4; possible D gene TRBD1, 5 bases. V was trimmed by 6 bases and J by 13 bases, leaving 15 bases between them. This CDR3 comprises 12 residues. Germline V lookup: CDR1 MDHEN, CDR2 SYDVKM. The whole variable domain, remainder taken from reference TRBV28 and TRBJ1-4, is DVKVTQSSRYLVKRTGEKVFLECVQDMDHENMFWYRQDPGLGLRLIYFSYDVKMKEKGDIPEGYSVSREKKERFSLILESASTNQTSMYLCASSRGTLRLFFGSGTQLSVL.